This T cell receptor beta chain was sequenced for a study of graft-versus-host responses after intestinal transplantation. Study-level background: Induction using anti-thymocyte globulin, followed by tacrolimus and steroids for around 3 years, was given to all recipients. Broader study findings: Levels of circulating GvH clones at their peak were associated with early post-transplant HvG declines. Individuals carrying graft-donor T cell macrochimerism showed high graft-versus-host to host-versus-graft clonal ratios in allografts. Among recipient marrow samples, GvH clones were found; some appeared first in ileum or blood.

For this clone: Its antigen is undetermined.

The germline CDR1 and CDR2 sequences are MGHRA and YSYEKL. CDR3 length: 18 amino acids. V lost 1 base to trimming and J lost 4 bases; unmatched junction nucleotides: 12. Profiled with immunoSEQ multiplex PCR; TCRdb holds only in-frame clones, not every one. The repertoire holds approximately 86,000 clones, with 85% to 95% as singletons. Source: unstimulated CD8+ T cells sorted from spleen or lymph node cells, taken before transplant. The TCR originated in a human donor who was the organ donor for an intestinal transplant. The rearrangement links TRBV4-1 to TRBJ1-5; TRBD1 aligns across 8 bases. CDR3 bases: TGCGCCAGCAGCCAAGCCTCGTTTGACAGGGGTGGTAATCAGCCCCAGCATTTT. It codes for CASSQASFDRGGNQPQHF.